This TCR beta chain derives from a study of cytomegalovirus exposure and HLA in healthy donors. Study results and limitations: Common viral pathogens were later found to be apparently linked to several of the most significant clusters. Of the V segments, some could not be distinguished, including TRBV6-2 and TRBV6-3, and were excluded. Cytomegalovirus-associated TCR beta chains were listed, numbering roughly 150. When analyzed later, a missense DCLRE1C variant was found to be linked to TCR beta V- and J-gene trimming.

Germline CDR1 and CDR2: SGHTA and FQGNSA. The CDR3 is 13 amino acids. V was cut by 1 base and J by 4 bases, with 7 bases left in between. Concerning this clone: Antigen: not known.

Primers for the PCR totalled 60 Vbeta and 13 Jbeta. Repertoires were generated with immunoSEQ multiplex PCR, while TCRdb's copy carries only in-frame clones and drops some. This table holds about 140,000 clones. This TCR was recovered from a male donor in good health and CMV-seronegative. The chain employs TRBV7-2 and TRBJ2-5; TRBD1 might be the D (5 bases). What was sequenced was PBMCs. The CDR3 DNA sequence: TGTGCCAGCAGCTTAGTAGGGGTAGAGACCCAGTACTTC. It encodes CASSLVGVETQYF.